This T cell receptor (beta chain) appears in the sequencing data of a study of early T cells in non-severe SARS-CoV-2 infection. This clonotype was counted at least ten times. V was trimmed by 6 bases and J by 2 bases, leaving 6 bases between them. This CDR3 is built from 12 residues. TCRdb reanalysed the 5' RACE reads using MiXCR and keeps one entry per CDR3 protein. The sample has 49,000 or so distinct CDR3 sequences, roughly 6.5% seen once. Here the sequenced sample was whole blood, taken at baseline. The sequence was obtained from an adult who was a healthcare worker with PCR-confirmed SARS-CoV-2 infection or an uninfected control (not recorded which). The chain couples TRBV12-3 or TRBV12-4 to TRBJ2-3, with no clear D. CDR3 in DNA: TGTGCCAGCAGCCCGAACACAGATACGCAGTATTTT. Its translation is CASSPNTDTQYF.